The table lists the clone carrying this T cell receptor beta chain with many counts. The sample originates from a study of identical twins. The CDR3 extends over 16 amino acids. Germline V gene lookup returns CDR1 KGHDR and CDR2 SFDVKD. Trimming took off 2 bases at V and 0 bases at J, with 12 bases between the two ends. TCRdb re-derived calls from the 5' RACE reads in MiXCR, one entry per CDR3 protein. The sample shows fewer than 900,000 distinct CDR3 sequences, around 21% of them seen only once. The sample was also reused in another study, on T cells expressing NK-cell markers.

This receptor was taken from a woman between 18 and 29 years old in good health. V usage is TRBV24-1 and J usage is TRBJ2-5; D not resolved. The source material was PBMCs. CDR3 DNA sequence: TGTGCCACCAGTGATTCAGCGCAGGCCGACCAAGAGACCCAGTACTTC. The encoded protein is CATSDSAQADQETQYF.